This T cell receptor beta chain derives from a study of cytomegalovirus exposure and HLA in healthy donors. Study in general: A previous analysis identified around 120 million unique TCR beta sequences derived from around 200 million T cells.

Germline CDR1 reads GTSNPN; CDR2 reads SVGIG (reference sequence). V was trimmed by 0 bases and J by 9 bases, leaving 5 bases between them. This CDR3 has 11 residues. Researchers ran the PCR with 60 Vbeta and 13 Jbeta primers. Generated by immunoSEQ multiplex PCR, the TCRdb table keeps only in-frame clones and is missing some. The sample shows 130,000 to 150,000 clones, roughly 73% of them seen only once. The chain links TRBV30 to TRBJ1-4, with D uncertain. What was sequenced was PBMCs. The TCR sequence derives from a human donor in good health. The CDR3 DNA follows: TGTGCCTGGAGTGTACTAAAAAAACTGTTTTTT. It specifies CAWSVLKKLFF.